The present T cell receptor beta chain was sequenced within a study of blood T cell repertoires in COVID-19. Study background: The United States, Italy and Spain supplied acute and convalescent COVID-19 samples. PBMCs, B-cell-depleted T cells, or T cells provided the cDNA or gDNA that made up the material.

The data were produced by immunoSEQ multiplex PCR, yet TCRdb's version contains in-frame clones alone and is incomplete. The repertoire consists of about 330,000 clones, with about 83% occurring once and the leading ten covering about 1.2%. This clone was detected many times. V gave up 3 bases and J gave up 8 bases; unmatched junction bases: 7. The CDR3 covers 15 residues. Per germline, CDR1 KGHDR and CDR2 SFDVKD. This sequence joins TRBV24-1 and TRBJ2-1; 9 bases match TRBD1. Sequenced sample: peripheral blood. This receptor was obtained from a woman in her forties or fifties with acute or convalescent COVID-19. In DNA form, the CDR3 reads TGTGCCACCAGTGATCCGGGACAGGGAGGAGATGAGCAGTTCTTC. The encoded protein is CATSDPGQGGDEQFF.